The sequence of this T cell receptor beta chain was determined in a study of post-analysis software for immune sequencing data. The study's findings and limits: There were roughly five TRBV segments more frequent in patients than controls, and TRBV5-6, TRBV5-1 and TRBV20-1 were among them.

This CDR3 is built from 16 residues. Trimming removed 4 bases from V and 4 bases from J; junction bases left unmatched: 9. CDR1 is SGHDN, CDR2 FVKESK, per germline. In its sample, this clonotype was seen a few times. Its specificity is unknown. Unique molecular identifiers tagged the TCR beta cDNA libraries. It was from approximately 0.91 to 9.4 million T cells that about 540,000 cDNA molecules came. TCRdb itself ran the PCR reads through MiXCR, one entry per CDR3 protein. The data contain some 190,000 distinct CDR3 sequences, 25% to 30% of them singletons. The TCR sequence derives from a girl aged 2 to 17 with multiple sclerosis. This chain uses TRBV14 with TRBJ2-1, with 8 bases lining up with TRBD2. Sequencing input: blood. CDR3 nucleotide sequence: TGTGCCAGCAGCCCAGACGGGGGGGCCCAGTACAATGAGCAGTTCTTC. Translating gives CASSPDGGAQYNEQFF.